These 29 T cell receptor beta chains were sequenced from one sample in a study of CD4 T cell repertoires in COVID-19. Sequencing was performed with immunoSEQ multiplex PCR; in TCRdb, only in-frame clones are kept and a portion is missing. Among some 71,000 clones listed, about 83% were seen once. The sample in question was CD4+ T cells from peripheral blood, obtained after recovery from COVID-19. These receptors were taken from a human donor who had COVID-19.

The chain carries TRBV10-1 and TRBJ2-2; 7 bases align to TRBD2. J lost 2 bases, V lost 6 bases, and 3 bases had no gene match. Per the germline V gene, CDR1 is WNHNN and CDR2 is SYGVQD (reference sequence). CDR3 length: 14 amino acids. The DNA of the CDR3 is TGCGCCAGCAGGCGGGAGTTTAACACCGGGGAGCTGTTTTTT. This sequence encodes CASRREFNTGELFF.

The rearrangement uses TRBV3-1 (or the pseudogene TRBV3-2) and TRBJ2-3; D is uncertain. Germline CDR1 LGHDT, CDR2 YNNKEL (reference sequence). The CDR3 consists of 13 residues. V was pared by 4 bases and J by 0 bases, with 5 bases between. This CDR3 is CASSPASTDTQYF. The CDR3 DNA is TGTGCCAGCAGCCCCGCCAGCACAGATACGCAGTATTTT.

This clone was counted between two and nine times. The gene calls are TRBV11-3 and TRBJ1-1, with D perhaps matching TRBD1 (5 bases). Germline CDR1 and CDR2: SGHNT and YENEEA. The CDR3 totals 13 residues. Trimming stripped 8 bases from V and 5 bases from J, with 15 bases between. The CDR3 DNA reads TGTGCCAGCTCACTGGGGGGGGAGACTGAAGCTTTCTTT. Residues: CASSLGGETEAFF. The full variable domain, in which reference TRBV11-3 and TRBJ1-1 provide the parts outside the CDR3, is EAGVVQSPRYKIIEKKQPVAFWCNPISGHNTLYWYLQNLGQGPELLIRYENEEAVDDSQLPKDRFSAERLKGVDSTLKIQPAELGDSAVYLCASSLGGETEAFFGQGTRLTVV.

V usage is TRBV18 and J usage is TRBJ2-7; D gene ambiguous. This CDR3 spans 12 amino acids. V lost 3 bases and J lost 5, with 8 bases in between. Germline CDR1 is KGHSH and CDR2 is LQKENI. CDR3 nucleotides: TGTGCCAGCTCACCTGGCCAGGACGAGCAGTACTTC. It yields the protein CASSPGQDEQYF.

This chain connects TRBV27 to TRBJ2-2; no firm D call. Trimming shortened V by 3 bases and J by 3 bases, and 5 bases separated the two germline ends. This CDR3 is built from 13 residues. The germline gives CDR1 MNHEY, CDR2 SMNVEV (reference sequence). CDR3 residues: CASSFSYTGELFF. The CDR3 DNA sequence: TGTGCCAGCAGTTTCTCGTACACCGGGGAGCTGTTTTTT.

The V call is TRBV5-1, the J call TRBJ2-5; D gene uncertain. Germline V CDR1 and CDR2: SGHRS, YFSETQ. The length of the CDR3 is 15 residues. V was trimmed by 0 bases and J by 1 base, leaving 10 bases between them. The CDR3 reads CASSLGVAIQETQYF. CDR3 bases: TGCGCCAGCAGCTTGGGAGTGGCCATCCAAGAGACCCAGTACTTC.

The chain carries TRBV6-1 and TRBJ1-2, with D hard to call. Germline V CDR1 and CDR2: MNHNS, SASEGT. Trimming left V 8 bases short and J 0 bases short, with 10 bases between. This CDR3 region has 13 residues. This CDR3 is CASFEAPNYGYTF. CDR3 coding DNA: TGTGCCAGCTTTGAAGCCCCTAACTATGGCTACACCTTC.

CDR3 region: CASRTSGGGTDTQYF. The CDR3 nucleotides are TGTGCCAGCAGGACCTCAGGGGGAGGCACAGATACGCAGTATTTT. The chain has TRBV2 and TRBJ2-3, with 7 bases identical to TRBD1. Germline trimming cut 6 bases from V and 1 base from J; bases unmatched to any gene: 7. The CDR3 length is 15 residues. CDR1 is SNHLY and CDR2 is FYNNEI in the germline V gene.

This chain connects TRBV6-5 to TRBJ1-1, with 7 bases fitting TRBD1. Germline values: CDR1 MNHEY, CDR2 SVGAGI. Trimming took 8 bases from V and 8 from J; bases not matched to a gene: 2. There are 10 residues in the CDR3. The CDR3 DNA sequence: TGTGCCAGCGGGACAGACGAAGCTTTCTTT. Amino acid sequence: CASGTDEAFF.

V gene TRBV23-1 combines with J gene TRBJ2-7; 9 bases line up with TRBD1. TRBV23-1 is an ORF, with its function uncertain. The CDR3 runs to 18 residues. The ends lost 2 bases at V and 1 base at J; junction bases unmatched: 12. The CDR3, as DNA: TGCGCCAGCAGTCAACTTGACGACCTGACAGGGGGGTCCTACGAGCAGTACTTC. It codes for CASSQLDDLTGGSYEQYF.

This clone has just a few counts. The chain carries TRBV10-3 and TRBJ2-7; 9 bases line up with TRBD1. Germline assignment: CDR1 ENHRY and CDR2 SYGVKD. The CDR3 has 13 amino acids. CDR3 region: CASLGQGQDEQYF. The CDR3 DNA follows: TGTGCGAGCTTGGGACAGGGACAAGACGAGCAGTACTTC.

This rearrangement joins TRBV19 to TRBJ1-3; D might be TRBD1 (5 bases). There are 15 residues in the CDR3. Germline lookup yields CDR1 LNHDA and CDR2 SQIVND (reference sequence). The germline V and J ends were trimmed by 7 bases and 2 bases, with 15 bases remaining between them. CDR3 DNA sequence: TGTGCCAGTACCTTAGACAGTCCGCCTGGAAACACCATATATTTT. Translated, it gives CASTLDSPPGNTIYF.

The gene calls are TRBV7-9 and TRBJ2-1; maybe TRBD2 (6 bases). The CDR3 totals 13 residues. Trimming pared 2 bases from V and 7 bases from J, leaving 9 bases between. CDR1 is SEHNR, CDR2 FQNEAQ, per germline (reference sequence). CDR3 in amino acids: CASSLLGGNEQFF. CDR3 bases: TGTGCCAGCAGCTTACTAGGAGGGAATGAGCAGTTCTTC.

The V gene is TRBV19, the J gene TRBJ2-7; TRBD1 matches at 10 bases. The CDR3 spans 13 residues. Germline CDR1 is LNHDA and CDR2 is SQIVND (reference sequence). Trimming at V came to 7 bases and at J to 6 bases, leaving 6 bases not matched to a gene. DNA for the CDR3: TGTGCCAGTACCTCGACAGGGGGCTCCGAGCAGTACTTC. This encodes CASTSTGGSEQYF.

The chain couples TRBV15 to TRBJ2-3; 8 nucleotides agree with TRBD2. The J segment lost 3 bases and the V segment lost 0 bases, leaving 5 bases of the junction unmatched. CDR1 LNHNV and CDR2 YYDKDF come from the germline V gene (reference sequence). The CDR3 consists of 16 residues. The CDR3 protein is CATSRDRGGLTDTQYF. For the CDR3, the DNA is TGTGCCACCAGCAGAGATCGGGGGGGCCTGACAGATACGCAGTATTTT.

In regard to this clone: One end of the junction varies from germline; a read error may be responsible. V gene TRBV11-2 combines with J gene TRBJ2-3, with D possibly TRBD2 on 5 matching bases. Per the germline V gene, CDR1 is SGHAT and CDR2 is FQNNGV. CDR3 size: 14 residues. The CDR3 nucleotides are TGTGCCAGCAGCTTAGGGCCTAGCAAAGATACGCAGTATTTT. This translates into CASSLGPSKDTQYF.

With regard to this clone: Other DNA sequences in this specimen translate into the identical CDR3. This sequence joins TRBV6-6 and TRBJ2-7; D gene ambiguous. Germline assignment: CDR1 MNHNY and CDR2 SVGAGI (reference sequence). Deletions cut 4 bases from V and 4 bases from J, with 5 bases between. CDR3 length: 11 amino acids. The DNA of the CDR3 is TGTGCCAGCAGTTTCTCGTACGAGCAGTACTTC. Encoded protein: CASSFSYEQYF.

The chain links TRBV10-3 to TRBJ1-4; TRBD1 might be the D (6 bases). Trimming took 6 bases from V and 3 from J, leaving 8 bases between them. The CDR3 is made up of 13 amino acids. Germline CDR1 reads ENHRY; CDR2 reads SYGVKD. The CDR3 spells CAIRDSANEKLFF. The CDR3 DNA follows: TGTGCCATCAGGGACAGCGCTAATGAAAAACTGTTTTTT.

The rearrangement links TRBV25-1 to TRBJ1-2; 7 bases align to TRBD1. V lost 3 bases to trimming and J lost 7 bases; unmatched junction nucleotides: 8. Germline values: CDR1 MGHDK, CDR2 SYGVNS. The CDR3 is 14 amino acids. Here the CDR3 DNA reads TGTGCCAGCAGTGATAATCCCGCAGGGGGTGGCTACACCTTC. This codes for CASSDNPAGGGYTF.

The rearrangement links TRBV10-2 to TRBJ2-1; D is uncertain. Trimming pared 4 bases from V and 7 bases from J, leaving 5 bases between. The CDR3 is made up of 11 amino acids. CDR1 and CDR2 from the germline V gene are WSHSY and SAAADI. CDR3 in DNA: TGCGCCAGCAGTGGTTGGAATGAGCAGTTCTTC. Protein product: CASSGWNEQFF.

The table lists this clone with a few counts. The CDR3 sequence is CASSPPTALPGYTF. The CDR3 DNA reads as TGTGCCAGCAGCCCCCCGACAGCTCTTCCTGGCTACACCTTC. The chain is built from TRBV5-6 and TRBJ1-2, with a tentative D call TRBD1 (5 bases). In germline, CDR1 is SGHDT, CDR2 YYEEEE. The CDR3 has 14 residues. Trimming took 4 bases from V and 7 from J, leaving 17 bases between them.

The V call is TRBV30, the J call TRBJ1-2, with 9 bases lining up with TRBD1. The CDR3 runs 13 residues. The V and J ends lost 0 bases and 8 bases, in that order; junction bases with no gene match: 4. Germline CDR1 is GTSNPN and CDR2 is SVGIG (reference sequence). The CDR3 region has the DNA TGTGCCTGGAGTGTACAGGGGGCGGGGGGCTACACCTTC. It translates to CAWSVQGAGGYTF. The full variable domain, completed using reference TRBV30 and TRBJ1-2, is SQTIHQWPATLVQPVGSPLSLECTVEGTSNPNLYWYRQAAGRGLQLLFYSVGIGQISSEVPQNLSASRPQDRQFILSSKKLLLSDSGFYLCAWSVQGAGGYTFGSGTRLTVV.

V and J are TRBV3-1 (or the pseudogene TRBV3-2) and TRBJ2-7; D is uncertain. Trimming stripped 4 bases from V and 7 bases from J, with 14 bases between. The V gene's germline CDR1 is LGHDT and CDR2 YNNKEL (reference sequence). The CDR3 spans 13 residues. The CDR3 DNA is TGTGCCAGCAGCCCCTCCCCTTTGGGAGAGCAGTACTTC. Protein: CASSPSPLGEQYF.

CDR3 sequence: CASSYSAGPIYEQYF. CDR3 DNA: TGTGCCAGCAGTTACTCCGCAGGGCCCATCTACGAGCAGTACTTC. The chain links TRBV6-5 to TRBJ2-7, with D tentatively TRBD1 (5 bases). This CDR3 is built from 15 residues. Germline V gene data show CDR1 as MNHEY and CDR2 as SVGAGI. The V end was cut by 0 bases, the J end by 3 bases, with 12 bases between.

The chain joins TRBV30 to TRBJ1-6, with no clear D. The CDR3 has 15 residues. The V and J ends lost 0 bases and 7 bases respectively, with 13 bases between them. Per germline, CDR1 GTSNPN and CDR2 SVGIG (reference sequence). The CDR3 sequence: CAWSVLGRGNSPLHF. In DNA, the CDR3 is TGTGCCTGGAGTGTACTAGGGCGGGGAAATTCACCCCTCCACTTT. Supplemented by reference TRBV30 and TRBJ1-6, the full variable domain reads SQTIHQWPATLVQPVGSPLSLECTVEGTSNPNLYWYRQAAGRGLQLLFYSVGIGQISSEVPQNLSASRPQDRQFILSSKKLLLSDSGFYLCAWSVLGRGNSPLHFGNGTRLTVT.

The chain carries TRBV7-8 and TRBJ2-5; 9 bases fit TRBD1. V lost 5 bases to trimming and J lost 5 bases; unmatched junction nucleotides: 6. Germline CDR1 reads SGHVS; CDR2 reads FQNEAQ. The CDR3 extends over 14 amino acids. This CDR3 is CASSPRTGGETQYF. The CDR3 DNA sequence: TGTGCCAGCAGCCCTCGTACAGGGGGCGAGACCCAGTACTTC.

This chain uses TRBV19 with TRBJ2-3; the D gene could be TRBD1 or TRBD2 (5 bases each). V was shortened by 1 base and J by 5 bases, with 13 bases between the two germline ends. From germline, CDR1 is LNHDA and CDR2 SQIVND (reference sequence). This CDR3 is built from 15 residues. The CDR3 DNA is TGTGCCAGTAGTATAGGGTTCGGGGCCAGAGATACGCAGTATTTT. Protein: CASSIGFGARDTQYF.

V is TRBV30 and J is TRBJ1-1; D is uncertain. Trimming cost V 2 bases and J 12 bases, with 7 bases left between them. The CDR3 is made up of 9 amino acids. Germline V gives CDR1 GTSNPN, CDR2 SVGIG (reference sequence). The CDR3 DNA is TGTGCCTGGAGTTTCCTAACTTTCTTT. Translated: CAWSFLTFF.

The rearrangement uses TRBV5-1 and TRBJ2-2; 9 bases agree with TRBD2. The CDR3 sequence is 14 residues long. CDR1 SGHRS and CDR2 YFSETQ come from the germline V gene. Germline trimming cut 0 bases from V and 7 bases from J; bases unmatched to any gene: 1. In DNA, the CDR3 is TGCGCCAGCAGCTTGGTAGCGGGGGACGGGGAGCTGTTTTTT. This encodes CASSLVAGDGELFF.